Below are 5 T cell receptor beta chains sequenced from a single sample in a study of T cell responses to AZD1222 COVID-19 vaccine. Repertoires were generated with immunoSEQ multiplex PCR, while TCRdb's copy carries only in-frame clones and drops some. Found here are some 97,000 clones, around 87% of them singletons; the top ten hold 4% to 5%. This specimen was peripheral blood, taken on day 0 of MenACWY control vaccination. The receptors shown here come from an adult in good health.

The chain couples TRBV10-3 to TRBJ2-3; the match to TRBD2 covers 8 bases. The germline V gene encodes CDR1 ENHRY and CDR2 SYGVKD. CDR3 size: 16 residues. V shed 3 bases, J shed 4 bases, and the junction held 9 bases outside the gene matches. The CDR3 region is CAISDLGTSGPDTQYF. The CDR3 nucleotides read TGTGCCATCAGTGATCTAGGGACTAGTGGTCCAGATACGCAGTATTTT.

J is TRBJ1-1 and V is TRBV5-4, with 9 bases that match TRBD1. The CDR3 is 16 residues long. CDR1 is SGHNT, CDR2 YYREEE, per germline (reference sequence). The V gene end was trimmed by 4 bases and the J gene end by 1 base; junction bases not matched to a gene: 8. The CDR3 nucleotides are TGTGCCAGCAGCGCTACGGCGGGACAGGGGAACACTGAAGCTTTCTTT. It codes for CASSATAGQGNTEAFF.

Here the CDR3 DNA reads TGTGCCAGCAGCCAAGGGGCAGGGAGGTATGGCTACACCTTC. Residues: CASSQGAGRYGYTF. The V call is TRBV3-1 (or the pseudogene TRBV3-2), the J call TRBJ1-2, with D perhaps TRBD1 (5 bases). The CDR3 is made up of 14 amino acids. In germline, CDR1 is LGHDT, CDR2 YNNKEL (reference sequence). V lost 1 base, J lost 5 bases, and 11 bases lay in between.

The chain joins TRBV11-2 to TRBJ2-2; 8 bases agree with TRBD2. CDR3 size: 18 residues. CDR1 and CDR2 (germline): SGHAT, FQNNGV. With 2 bases clipped from V and 2 bases from J, the junction kept 10 bases outside the gene matches. In DNA form, the CDR3 reads TGTGCCAGCAGCTTACTGTCCAGCGGGAGCGCTAACACCGGGGAGCTGTTTTTT. This encodes CASSLLSSGSANTGELFF.

The chain links TRBV5-4 to TRBJ1-6, with 8 bases that match TRBD1. The V gene's germline CDR1 is SGHNT and CDR2 YYREEE (reference sequence). CDR3 length: 18 amino acids. Trimming cost V 4 bases and J 7 bases; bases outside gene matches: 16. This CDR3 is CASSPGTGASKTNSPLHF. CDR3 coding DNA: TGTGCCAGCAGCCCGGGGACAGGTGCCTCGAAAACAAATTCACCCCTCCACTTT. The full variable domain, with the rest looked up from reference TRBV5-4 and TRBJ1-6, is ETGVTQSPTHLIKTRGQQVTLRCSSQSGHNTVSWYQQALGQGPQFIFQYYREEENGRGNFPPRFSGLQFPNYSSELNVNALELDDSALYLCASSPGTGASKTNSPLHFGNGTRLTVT.